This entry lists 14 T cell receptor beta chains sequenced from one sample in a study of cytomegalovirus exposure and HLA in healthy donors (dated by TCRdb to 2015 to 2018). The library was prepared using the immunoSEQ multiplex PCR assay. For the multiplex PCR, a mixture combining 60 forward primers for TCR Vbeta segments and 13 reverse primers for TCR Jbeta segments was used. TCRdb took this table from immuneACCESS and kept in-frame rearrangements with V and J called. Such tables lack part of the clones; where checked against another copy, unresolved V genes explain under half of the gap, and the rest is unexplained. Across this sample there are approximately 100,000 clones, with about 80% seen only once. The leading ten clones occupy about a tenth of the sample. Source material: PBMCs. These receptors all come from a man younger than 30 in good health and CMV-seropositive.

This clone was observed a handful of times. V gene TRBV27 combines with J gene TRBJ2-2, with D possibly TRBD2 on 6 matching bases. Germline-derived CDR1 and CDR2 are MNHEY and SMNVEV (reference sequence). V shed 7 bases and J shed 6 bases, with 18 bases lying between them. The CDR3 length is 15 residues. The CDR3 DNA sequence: TGTGCCAGCACCCTACGTAGAGGCGGGGCCGGGGAGCTGTTTTTT. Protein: CASTLRRGGAGELFF.

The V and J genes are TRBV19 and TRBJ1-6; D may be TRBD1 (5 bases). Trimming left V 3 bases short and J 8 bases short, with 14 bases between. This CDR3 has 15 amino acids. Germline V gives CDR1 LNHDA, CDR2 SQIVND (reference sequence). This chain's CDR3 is CASSILGDWDSPLHF. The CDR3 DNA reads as TGTGCCAGTAGTATCTTAGGGGACTGGGATTCACCCCTCCACTTT.

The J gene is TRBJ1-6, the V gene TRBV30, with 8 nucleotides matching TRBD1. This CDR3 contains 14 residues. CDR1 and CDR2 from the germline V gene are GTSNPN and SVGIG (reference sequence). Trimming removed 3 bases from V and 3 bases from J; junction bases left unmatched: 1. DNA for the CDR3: TGTGCCTGGAGACAGGGGGTCTATAATTCACCCCTCCACTTT. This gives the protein CAWRQGVYNSPLHF.

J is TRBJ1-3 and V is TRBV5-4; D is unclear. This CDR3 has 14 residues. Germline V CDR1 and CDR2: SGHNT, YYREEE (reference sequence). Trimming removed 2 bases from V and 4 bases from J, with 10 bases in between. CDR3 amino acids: CASSFREAGNTIYF. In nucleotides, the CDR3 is TGTGCCAGCAGCTTCCGGGAGGCGGGAAACACCATATATTTT.

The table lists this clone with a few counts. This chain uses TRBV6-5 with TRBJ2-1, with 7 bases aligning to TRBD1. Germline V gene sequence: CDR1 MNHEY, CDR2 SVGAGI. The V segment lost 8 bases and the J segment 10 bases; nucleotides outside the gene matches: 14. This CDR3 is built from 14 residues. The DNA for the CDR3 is TGTGCCAGCGGTAACAGGGGTCAGAGGGGGGAGCAGTTCTTC. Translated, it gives CASGNRGQRGEQFF.

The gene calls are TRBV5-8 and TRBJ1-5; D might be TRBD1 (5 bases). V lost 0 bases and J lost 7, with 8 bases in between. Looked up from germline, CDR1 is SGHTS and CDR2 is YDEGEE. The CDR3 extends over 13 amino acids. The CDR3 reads CASSLAGLQPQHF. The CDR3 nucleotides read TGTGCCAGCAGCTTGGCAGGGCTCCAGCCCCAGCATTTT.

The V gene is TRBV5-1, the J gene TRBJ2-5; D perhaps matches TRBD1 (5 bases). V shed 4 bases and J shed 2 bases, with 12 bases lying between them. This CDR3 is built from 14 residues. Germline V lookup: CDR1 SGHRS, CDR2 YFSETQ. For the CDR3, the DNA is TGCGCCAGCAGCATCCAGGGTTTACAAGAGACCCAGTACTTC. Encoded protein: CASSIQGLQETQYF.

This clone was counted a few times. The CDR3 bases are TGTGCCAGCAGTGCCGCTAGCTATGGCTACACCTTC. Translated: CASSAASYGYTF. J is TRBJ1-2 and V is TRBV6-6; D is undetermined. The V and J ends lost 5 bases and 4 bases respectively, with 8 bases between them. The CDR3 covers 12 residues. CDR1 is MNHNY, CDR2 SVGAGI, per germline (reference sequence).

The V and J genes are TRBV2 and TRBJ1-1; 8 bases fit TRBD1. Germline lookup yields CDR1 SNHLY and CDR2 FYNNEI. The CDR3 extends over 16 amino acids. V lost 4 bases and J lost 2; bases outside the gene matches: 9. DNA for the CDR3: TGTGCCAGCAGTGCCGGACAGGGCGCCGTTAACACTGAAGCTTTCTTT. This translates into CASSAGQGAVNTEAFF.

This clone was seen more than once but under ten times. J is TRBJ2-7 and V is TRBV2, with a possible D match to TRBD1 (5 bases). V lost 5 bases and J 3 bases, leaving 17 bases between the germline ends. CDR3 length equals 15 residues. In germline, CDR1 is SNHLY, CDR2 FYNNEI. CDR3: CASSLGASSRYEQYF. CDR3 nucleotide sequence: TGTGCCAGCAGTTTAGGGGCTAGTTCACGCTACGAGCAGTACTTC.

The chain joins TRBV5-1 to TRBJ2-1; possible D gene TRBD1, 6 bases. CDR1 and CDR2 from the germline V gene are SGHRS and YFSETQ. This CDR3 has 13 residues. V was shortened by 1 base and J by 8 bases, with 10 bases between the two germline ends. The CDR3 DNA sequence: TGCGCCAGCAGCTTGCAACAGGGCGATGAGCAGTTCTTC. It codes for CASSLQQGDEQFF.

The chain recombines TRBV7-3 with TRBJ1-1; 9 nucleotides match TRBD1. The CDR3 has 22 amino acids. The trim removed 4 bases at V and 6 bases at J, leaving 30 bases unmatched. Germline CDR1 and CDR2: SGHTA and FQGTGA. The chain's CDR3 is CASSSRWDMGQGPGRLESEAFF. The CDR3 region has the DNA TGTGCCAGCAGCTCTCGGTGGGATATGGGACAGGGTCCTGGCCGCTTAGAGTCTGAAGCTTTCTTT.

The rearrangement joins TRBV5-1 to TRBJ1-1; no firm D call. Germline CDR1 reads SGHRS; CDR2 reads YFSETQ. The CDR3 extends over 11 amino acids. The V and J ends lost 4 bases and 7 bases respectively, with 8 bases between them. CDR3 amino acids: CASSRGSEAFF. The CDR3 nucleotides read TGCGCCAGCAGCCGTGGCAGTGAAGCTTTCTTT.

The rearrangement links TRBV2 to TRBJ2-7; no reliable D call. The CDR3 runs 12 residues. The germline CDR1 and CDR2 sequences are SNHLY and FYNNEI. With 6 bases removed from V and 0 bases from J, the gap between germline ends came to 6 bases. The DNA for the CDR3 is TGTGCCAGCAGGTATAGCTCCTACGAGCAGTACTTC. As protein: CASRYSSYEQYF.